Below are 21 T cell receptor beta chains sequenced from a single sample in a study of T cells in pancreatic ductal adenocarcinoma. Assay: immunoSEQ multiplex PCR; the TCRdb copy retains only in-frame clones and omits some. The repertoire holds tens of thousands of clones, with just over 90% as singletons. Surgery without prior neoadjuvant therapy was the treatment of the selected pancreatic ductal adenocarcinoma patients. Sequencing was carried out using PBMCs. All receptors derive from a human donor with pancreatic ductal adenocarcinoma.

This clone was seen only once. The rearrangement joins TRBV5-5 to TRBJ1-2; perhaps TRBD1 as D (6 bases). CDR1 SGHKS and CDR2 YYEKEE come from the germline V gene (reference sequence). V gave up 2 bases and J gave up 8 bases, with 10 bases separating them. The CDR3 covers 12 residues. The CDR3 sequence is CASSLQGLGYTF. The CDR3 coding sequence is TGTGCCAGCAGCTTACAGGGTTTGGGCTACACCTTC. Variable domain in full (rest from reference TRBV5-5 and TRBJ1-2): DAGVTQSPTHLIKTRGQQVTLRCSPISGHKSVSWYQQVLGQGPQFIFQYYEKEERGRGNFPDRFSARQFPNYSSELNVNALLLGDSALYLCASSLQGLGYTFGSGTRLTVV.

This clone was counted once. The J gene is TRBJ2-1, the V gene TRBV6-6; perhaps TRBD2 as D (5 bases). This CDR3 has 14 amino acids. Germline V CDR1 and CDR2: MNHNY, SVGAGI (reference sequence). V dropped 6 bases and J dropped 7 bases, with 16 bases sitting between them. The CDR3, as DNA: TGTGCCAGCAGGCCAGGAGGATCTGGTAATGAGCAGTTCTTC. Amino acids: CASRPGGSGNEQFF.

The V gene is TRBV11-2, the J gene TRBJ1-5; 9 nucleotides match TRBD1. This CDR3 is 15 amino acids long. Germline lookup yields CDR1 SGHAT and CDR2 FQNNGV. Trimming took 3 bases from V and 2 from J; bases not matched to a gene: 2. The CDR3 sequence is CASSLDRGGNQPQHF. CDR3 DNA: TGTGCCAGCAGCTTGGACAGGGGTGGCAATCAGCCCCAGCATTTT.

This chain links TRBV11-2 with TRBJ2-1; the match to TRBD2 covers 7 bases. Unmatched junction bases numbered 6, after V lost 4 bases and J lost 0 bases. CDR1 is SGHAT and CDR2 is FQNNGV in the germline V gene. CDR3 length: 16 residues. As DNA, the CDR3 is TGTGCCAGCAGCTCAATCCTAGCGGCCTCCTACAATGAGCAGTTCTTC. Protein product: CASSSILAASYNEQFF.

The chain employs TRBV30 and TRBJ2-1; 10 bases agree with TRBD2. The V segment lost 1 base and the J segment 6 bases; nucleotides outside the gene matches: 12. This CDR3 contains 17 residues. CDR1 and CDR2 from the germline V gene are GTSNPN and SVGIG (reference sequence). The CDR3 DNA reads as TGTGCCTGGAGTGCCCTTCTCGTGAGCGGGAGGGTCAATGAGCAGTTCTTC. This translates into CAWSALLVSGRVNEQFF. Variable domain in full (rest from reference TRBV30 and TRBJ2-1): SQTIHQWPATLVQPVGSPLSLECTVEGTSNPNLYWYRQAAGRGLQLLFYSVGIGQISSEVPQNLSASRPQDRQFILSSKKLLLSDSGFYLCAWSALLVSGRVNEQFFGPGTRLTVL.

The gene calls are TRBV28 and TRBJ2-7; 11 bases are shared with TRBD1. Germline loops: CDR1 MDHEN, CDR2 SYDVKM. The V gene end was trimmed by 2 bases and the J gene end by 6 bases; junction bases not matched to a gene: 3. This CDR3 region has 14 residues. The CDR3 sequence: CASSLRTGGSEQYF. CDR3 bases: TGTGCCAGCAGTTTACGGACAGGGGGCAGCGAGCAGTACTTC.

The chain joins TRBV7-8 to TRBJ2-7; 8 bases map to TRBD2. Germline-derived CDR1 and CDR2 are SGHVS and FQNEAQ. This CDR3 region has 14 residues. V lost 3 bases, J lost 6 bases, and 7 bases stayed unmatched. CDR3 amino acids: CASSFSGEWAEQYF. CDR3 DNA sequence: TGTGCCAGCAGCTTTAGCGGGGAGTGGGCCGAGCAGTACTTC.

The chain joins TRBV7-9 to TRBJ2-7, with TRBD2 matching 9 bases. The CDR3 sequence is 16 residues long. The germline V gene has CDR1 SEHNR and CDR2 FQNEAQ (reference sequence). With V trimmed by 2 bases and J by 5 bases, 10 bases remained unmatched. CDR3 loop: CASSLFAGGPLNEQYF. DNA of the CDR3: TGTGCCAGCAGCTTATTTGCGGGAGGGCCGTTGAACGAGCAGTACTTC. Supplemented by reference TRBV7-9 and TRBJ2-7, the full variable domain reads DTGVSQNPRHKITKRGQNVTFRCDPISEHNRLYWYRQTLGQGPEFLTYFQNEAQLEKSRLLSDRFSAERPKGSFSTLEIQRTEQGDSAMYLCASSLFAGGPLNEQYFGPGTRLTVT.

The chain combines TRBV10-3 with TRBJ2-7; D not certain. The CDR3 runs to 14 residues. Per the germline V gene, CDR1 is ENHRY and CDR2 is SYGVKD. Trimming removed 2 bases at V and 1 base at J, with 9 bases between. The CDR3 DNA reads TGTGCCATCAGTGAGGTCGGCAGTTCCTACGAGCAGTACTTC. Translation: CAISEVGSSYEQYF.

The chain joins TRBV18 to TRBJ2-7; perhaps TRBD2 as D (5 bases). Germline V lookup: CDR1 KGHSH, CDR2 LQKENI. V was pared by 6 bases and J by 4 bases, with 19 bases between. The CDR3 consists of 15 residues. The CDR3 bases are TGTGCCAGCTCGCCGAACGTGGGGAGAGGATACGAGCAGTACTTC. Encoded protein: CASSPNVGRGYEQYF.

The V call is TRBV29-1, the J call TRBJ2-5; no reliable D call. Trimming stripped 0 bases from V and 3 bases from J, with 11 bases between. This CDR3 contains 14 residues. Germline-derived CDR1 and CDR2 are SQVTM and ANQGSEA. The CDR3 DNA is TGCAGCGTTGAAGACCCATTGTCAGAAGAGACCCAGTACTTC. This sequence encodes CSVEDPLSEETQYF.

The V call is TRBV19, the J call TRBJ2-2; perhaps TRBD2 as D (6 bases). The CDR3 has 14 amino acids. Germline loops: CDR1 LNHDA, CDR2 SQIVND (reference sequence). V was cut by 7 bases and J by 3 bases, with 12 bases left in between. CDR3: CASKEGRHTGELFF. The CDR3 nucleotides read TGTGCCAGTAAGGAGGGGAGGCACACCGGGGAGCTGTTTTTT.

The chain is built from TRBV9 and TRBJ2-1, with 8 bases lining up with TRBD2. CDR1 and CDR2 (germline): SGDLS, YYNGEE. This CDR3 has 13 amino acids. With V trimmed by 4 bases and J by 8 bases, 5 bases remained unmatched. The CDR3 DNA follows: TGTGCCAGCAGCACAATGCGGGGGGATGAGCAGTTCTTC. As protein: CASSTMRGDEQFF.

V is TRBV6-1 and J is TRBJ1-5, with 10 bases matching TRBD1. The CDR3 has 16 residues. V trimming: 4 bases; J trimming: 3 bases; junction bases outside the gene matches: 6. Germline V lookup: CDR1 MNHNS, CDR2 SASEGT. CDR3 region: CASSGTGTGANQPQHF. The CDR3 nucleotides are TGTGCCAGCAGTGGTACCGGGACAGGGGCCAATCAGCCCCAGCATTTT.

The chain links TRBV11-3 to TRBJ1-5; D gene uncertain. V was pared by 4 bases and J by 5 bases, with 9 bases between. CDR3 length: 13 residues. The germline V gene encodes CDR1 SGHNT and CDR2 YENEEA. The CDR3 is CASSSTRDQPQHF. In nucleotides, the CDR3 is TGTGCCAGCAGCTCAACGCGGGATCAGCCCCAGCATTTT. The complete variable domain, with remaining parts taken from reference TRBV11-3 and TRBJ1-5, reads EAGVVQSPRYKIIEKKQPVAFWCNPISGHNTLYWYLQNLGQGPELLIRYENEEAVDDSQLPKDRFSAERLKGVDSTLKIQPAELGDSAVYLCASSSTRDQPQHFGDGTRLSIL.

The chain has TRBV7-9 and TRBJ1-1, with 8 bases that match TRBD1. The V and J ends lost 4 bases and 1 base, in that order; junction bases with no gene match: 11. The CDR3 length is 17 residues. Per germline, CDR1 SEHNR and CDR2 FQNEAQ (reference sequence). The CDR3 nucleotides read TGTGCCAGCAGCTCCCGCTGGACAGGGAAGGGGAACACTGAAGCTTTCTTT. It specifies CASSSRWTGKGNTEAFF.

The chain carries TRBV25-1 and TRBJ2-7; 9 bases align to TRBD2. CDR1 and CDR2 from the germline V gene are MGHDK and SYGVNS. This CDR3 has 15 amino acids. V lost 8 bases and J lost 1; bases outside the gene matches: 9. The CDR3 reads CASLAPGLASYEQYF. CDR3 DNA: TGTGCCAGCTTGGCGCCGGGACTAGCATCCTACGAGCAGTACTTC.

As to this clone: At one of its ends the junction is not consistent with the germline gene, which may arise from a read error. The sample holds other DNA sequences that translate to the same CDR3. The chain joins TRBV18 to TRBJ1-1; the D gene is possibly TRBD1 (5 bases). The CDR3 is 15 residues long. In germline, CDR1 is KGHSH, CDR2 LQKENI. CDR3 sequence reads: CASSPVRQQNTEAFF. CDR3 DNA: TGTGCCAGCTCACCGGTTAGACAGCAGAACACTGAAGCCTTCTTT.

V gene TRBV29-1 combines with J gene TRBJ2-3, with D possibly being TRBD1 (6 bases). V lost 5 bases to trimming and J lost 2 bases, with 14 bases between them. Per the germline V gene, CDR1 is SQVTM and CDR2 is ANQGSEA. This CDR3 is 14 amino acids long. Here the CDR3 reads CSVSVQGITDTQYF. As DNA, the CDR3 is TGCAGCGTTTCTGTACAGGGCATCACAGATACGCAGTATTTT.

The J gene is TRBJ1-2, the V gene TRBV5-1; no clear D gene. V lost 0 bases and J lost 4, with 13 bases in between. The length of the CDR3 is 15 residues. CDR1 SGHRS and CDR2 YFSETQ come from the germline V gene. CDR3 loop: CASSLGGGSVYGYTF. The CDR3 coding sequence is TGCGCCAGCAGCTTGGGTGGTGGCAGCGTCTATGGCTACACCTTC.

The chain links TRBV5-1 to TRBJ1-3, with TRBD1 matching over 8 bases. CDR1 is SGHRS and CDR2 is YFSETQ in the germline V gene. The CDR3 is 20 amino acids. With V trimmed by 4 bases and J by 9 bases, 27 bases remained unmatched. The CDR3 spells CASSTRTGRGKRWVSVTIYF. The DNA of the CDR3 is TGCGCCAGCAGCACCCGGACAGGGCGAGGTAAGAGGTGGGTCTCAGTCACCATATATTTT.